This T cell receptor beta chain stems from a study of STAT5B mutations in CD4+ large granular lymphocyte leukemia (dated by TCRdb to between 2021 and 2024). Regarding the study in general: Among the healthy controls, the CDR3 'QG' motif was associated with a particular HLA allele. TCRbeta repertoires of CD4+ T-cell large granular lymphocyte leukemia patients were compared with those of healthy blood donors. Flow cytometry on FACSCanto II or FACSVerse confirmed that purified fractions exceeded 95% purity among lymphocytes.

The healthy controls were 37 blood donors, and the buffy coats of these donors were supplied by the Finnish Red Cross blood service. All TCR-sequenced material derived from peripheral blood: patient blood samples and healthy donor buffy coats. Ficoll-Hypaque gradient centrifugation was used to isolate peripheral blood mononuclear cells. CD4+ cells were magnetically purified from the buffy coats of healthy controls. The Gentra Puregene Cell and Tissue kit was used for genomic DNA extraction, and quantification was performed on a Qubit 2.0 fluorometer. This clone appeared a single time. There is no known antigen for this receptor. At one end, the junction sequence differs from germline, possibly due to a read error. Paper-wide results and their limitations: Enrichment of TRBV06-family usage was observed among the top patient clones (8/27) relative to healthy controls (2/35). CD4-sorted patient repertoires appeared more clonal than healthy CD4+ repertoires, and this difference persisted after removing the putative leukemic clones. The data were not HLA-matched, and the relatively small sample size could explain the higher clonality seen in CD4+ compared with CD8+ T-LGLL. Main leukemic clonotypes were private to each patient, although about 25% of the main leukemic clonotypes were found at low frequency in the non-leukemic repertoires of other patients.

The immunoSEQ assay at survey resolution was used to sequence TCRbeta rearrangements from genomic DNA. Processing in the source paper ran as follows. In the TCR sequencing data, the lowest productive clonotype frequency that could be detected was 2.59 x 10-5. Only productive TCRbeta rearrangements, meaning sequences that were complete and in-frame, were kept for the analyses. Simpson clonality, calculated in the immunoSEQ Analyzer version 3.0, was used as the measure of sample clonality. Clones were categorized by frequency as very rare, small, medium, large (1-20%) or hyperexpanded (>20%). OLGA 1.2.3 estimated generation probabilities, VDJtools produced V-gene circos plots, VDJdb was queried for specificities, and GLIPH identified CDR3 motifs. Entries here come from immuneACCESS through TCRdb and include only in-frame sequences with V and J called. Some clones fail to appear in such tables; in the studies checked, an unresolved V gene covers under half of the shortfall, and the cause of the remainder is unknown. V and J calls and clone size are copied from that table; D and trimming were computed from the DNA. The sample has fewer than 40,000 clones on record, roughly 77% of them singletons. The ten most abundant clones make up 0.4% to 0.5% of the sample.

CDR1 and CDR2 were assigned from the germline V gene (reference sequence) as SSHAT and FNYEAQ. The CDR3 numbers 15 residues from cysteine through phenylalanine. CDR3 DNA is the only sequence kept; it has 45 bases, read in frame from the first base. This TCR was sampled from a human donor in good health. What was sequenced was CD4+ T cells from blood buffy coats. Recombination linked TRBV7-7 to TRBJ1-2; no confident D gene assignment can be made. The DNA reads TGTGCTAGCAGCTTAGCTGGGCAGGAGATCTATGGCTACACCTTC. Translated, it reads CASSLAGQEIYGYTF.